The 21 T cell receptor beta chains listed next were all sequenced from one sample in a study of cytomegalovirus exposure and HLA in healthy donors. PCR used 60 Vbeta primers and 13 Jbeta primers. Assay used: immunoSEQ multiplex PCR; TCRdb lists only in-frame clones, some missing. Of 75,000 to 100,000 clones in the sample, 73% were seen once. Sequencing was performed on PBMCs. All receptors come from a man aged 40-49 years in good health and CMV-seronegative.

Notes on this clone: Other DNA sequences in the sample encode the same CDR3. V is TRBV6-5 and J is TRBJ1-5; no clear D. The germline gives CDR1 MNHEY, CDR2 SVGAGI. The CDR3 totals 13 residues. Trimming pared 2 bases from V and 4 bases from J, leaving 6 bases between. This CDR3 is CASSYGRNQPQHF. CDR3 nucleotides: TGTGCCAGCAGTTACGGGAGAAATCAGCCCCAGCATTTT.

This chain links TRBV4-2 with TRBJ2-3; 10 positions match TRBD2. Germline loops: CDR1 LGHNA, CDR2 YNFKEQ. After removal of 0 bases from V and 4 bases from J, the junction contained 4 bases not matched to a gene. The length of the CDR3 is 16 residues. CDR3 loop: CASSQDGLAGADTQYF. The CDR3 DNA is TGTGCCAGCAGCCAAGATGGGCTAGCGGGGGCAGATACGCAGTATTTT.

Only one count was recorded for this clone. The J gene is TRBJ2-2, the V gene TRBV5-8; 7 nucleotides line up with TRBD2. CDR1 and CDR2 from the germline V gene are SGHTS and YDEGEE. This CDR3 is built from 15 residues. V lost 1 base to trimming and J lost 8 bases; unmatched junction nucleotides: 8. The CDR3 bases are TGTGCCAGCAGCTTGCCCGGGACTAAGGGTGGGGAGCTGTTTTTT. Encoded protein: CASSLPGTKGGELFF.

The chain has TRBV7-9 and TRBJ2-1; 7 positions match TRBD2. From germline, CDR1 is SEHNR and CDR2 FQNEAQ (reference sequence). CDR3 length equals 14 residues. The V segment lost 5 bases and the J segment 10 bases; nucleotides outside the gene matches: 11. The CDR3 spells CASSPTSLVEEQFF. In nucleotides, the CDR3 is TGTGCCAGCAGCCCGACTAGCTTAGTCGAGGAGCAGTTCTTC.

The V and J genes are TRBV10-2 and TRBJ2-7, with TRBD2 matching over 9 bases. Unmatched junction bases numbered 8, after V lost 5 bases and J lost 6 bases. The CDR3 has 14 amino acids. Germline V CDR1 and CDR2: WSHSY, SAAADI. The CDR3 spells CASSMLAGFGEQYF. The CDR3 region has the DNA TGCGCCAGCAGTATGCTAGCGGGGTTCGGCGAGCAGTACTTC.

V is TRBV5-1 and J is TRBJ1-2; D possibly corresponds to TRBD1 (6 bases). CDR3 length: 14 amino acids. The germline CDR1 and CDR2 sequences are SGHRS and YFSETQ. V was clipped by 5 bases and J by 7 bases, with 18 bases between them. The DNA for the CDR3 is TGCGCCAGCAGGGGGTGGACAGCACCGACTGGCTACACCTTC. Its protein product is CASRGWTAPTGYTF.

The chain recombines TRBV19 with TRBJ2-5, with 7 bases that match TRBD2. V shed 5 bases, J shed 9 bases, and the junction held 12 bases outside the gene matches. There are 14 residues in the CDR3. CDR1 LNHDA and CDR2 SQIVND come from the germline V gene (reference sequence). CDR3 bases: TGTGCCAGTAGTTCCGGACTAGGAGGGTTGTCCCAGTACTTC. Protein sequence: CASSSGLGGLSQYF.

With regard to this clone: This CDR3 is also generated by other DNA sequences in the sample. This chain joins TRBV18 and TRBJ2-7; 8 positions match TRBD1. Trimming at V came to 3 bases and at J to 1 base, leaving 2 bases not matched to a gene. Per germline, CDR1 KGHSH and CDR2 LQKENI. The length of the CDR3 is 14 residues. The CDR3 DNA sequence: TGTGCCAGCTCACCGGGACAGGTTTCCTACGAGCAGTACTTC. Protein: CASSPGQVSYEQYF.

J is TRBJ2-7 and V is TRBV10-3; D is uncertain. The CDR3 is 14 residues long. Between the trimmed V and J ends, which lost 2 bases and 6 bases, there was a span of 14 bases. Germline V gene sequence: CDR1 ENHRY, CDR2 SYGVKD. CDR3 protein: CAISEKITSVEQYF. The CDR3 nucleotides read TGTGCCATCAGTGAGAAGATAACCTCGGTCGAGCAGTACTTC.

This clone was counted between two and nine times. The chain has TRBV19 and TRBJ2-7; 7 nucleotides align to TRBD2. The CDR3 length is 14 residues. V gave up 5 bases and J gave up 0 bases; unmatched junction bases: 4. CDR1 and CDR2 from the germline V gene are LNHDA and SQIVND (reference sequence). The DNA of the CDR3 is TGTGCCAGTAGTTCACTAGCGTACTCCTACGAGCAGTACTTC. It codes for CASSSLAYSYEQYF. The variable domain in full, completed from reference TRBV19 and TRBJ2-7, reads DGGITQSPKYLFRKEGQNVTLSCEQNLNHDAMYWYRQDPGQGLRLIYYSQIVNDFQKGDIAEGYSVSREKKESFPLTVTSAQKNPTAFYLCASSSLAYSYEQYFGPGTRLTVT.

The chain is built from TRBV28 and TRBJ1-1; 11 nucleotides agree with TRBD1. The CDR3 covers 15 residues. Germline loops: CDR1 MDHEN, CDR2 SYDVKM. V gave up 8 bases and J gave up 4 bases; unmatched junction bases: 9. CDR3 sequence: CASVPRGTGGTEAFF. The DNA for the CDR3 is TGTGCCAGCGTTCCCCGGGGGACAGGGGGCACTGAAGCTTTCTTT.

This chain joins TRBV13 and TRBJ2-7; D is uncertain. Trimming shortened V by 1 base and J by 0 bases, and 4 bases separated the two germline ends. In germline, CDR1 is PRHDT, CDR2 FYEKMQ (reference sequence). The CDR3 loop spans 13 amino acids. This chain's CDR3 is CASSLAVSYEQYF. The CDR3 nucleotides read TGTGCCAGCAGCTTAGCCGTCTCCTACGAGCAGTACTTC.

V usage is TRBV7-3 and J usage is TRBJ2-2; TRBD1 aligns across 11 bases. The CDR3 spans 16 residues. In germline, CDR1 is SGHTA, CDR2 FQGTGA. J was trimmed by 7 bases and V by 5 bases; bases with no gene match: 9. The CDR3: CASSPGQGAGVGELFF. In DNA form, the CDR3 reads TGTGCCAGCAGCCCCGGACAGGGGGCTGGTGTCGGGGAGCTGTTTTTT.

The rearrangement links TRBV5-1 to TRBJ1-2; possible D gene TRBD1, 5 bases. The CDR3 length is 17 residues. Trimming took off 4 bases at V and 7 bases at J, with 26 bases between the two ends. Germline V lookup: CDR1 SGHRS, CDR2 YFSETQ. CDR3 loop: CASSPVVDVRGFFGYTF. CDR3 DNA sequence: TGCGCCAGCAGCCCAGTGGTGGATGTCCGGGGGTTTTTTGGCTACACCTTC.

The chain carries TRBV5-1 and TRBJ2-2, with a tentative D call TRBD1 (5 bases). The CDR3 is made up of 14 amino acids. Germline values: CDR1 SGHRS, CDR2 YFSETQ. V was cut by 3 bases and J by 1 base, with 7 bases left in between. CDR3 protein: CASSSTGNTGELFF. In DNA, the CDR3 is TGCGCCAGCAGCTCTACAGGGAACACCGGGGAGCTGTTTTTT.

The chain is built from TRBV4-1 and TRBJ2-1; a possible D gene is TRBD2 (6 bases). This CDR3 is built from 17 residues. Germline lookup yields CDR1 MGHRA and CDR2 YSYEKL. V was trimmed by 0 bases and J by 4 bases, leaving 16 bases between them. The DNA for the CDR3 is TGCGCCAGCAGCCAAGATTGGGCGGGGCCAGGTTACAATGAGCAGTTCTTC. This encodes CASSQDWAGPGYNEQFF.

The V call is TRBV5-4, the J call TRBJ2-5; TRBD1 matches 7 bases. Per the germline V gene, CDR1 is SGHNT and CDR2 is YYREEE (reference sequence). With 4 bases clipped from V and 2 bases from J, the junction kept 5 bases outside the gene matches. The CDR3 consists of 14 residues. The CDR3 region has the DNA TGTGCCAGCAGCGACAGGGAGATGCAAGAGACCCAGTACTTC. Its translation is CASSDREMQETQYF.

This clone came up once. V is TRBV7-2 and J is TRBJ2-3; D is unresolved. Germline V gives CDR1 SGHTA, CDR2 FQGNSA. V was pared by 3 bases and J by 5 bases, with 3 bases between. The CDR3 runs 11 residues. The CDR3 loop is CASSFGDTQYF. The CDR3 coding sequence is TGTGCCAGCAGCTTCGGAGATACGCAGTATTTT. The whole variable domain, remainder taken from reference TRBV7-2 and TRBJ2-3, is GAGVSQSPSNKVTEKGKDVELRCDPISGHTALYWYRQSLGQGLEFLIYFQGNSAPDKSGLPSDRFSAERTGGSVSTLTIQRTQQEDSAVYLCASSFGDTQYFGPGTRLTVL.

In DNA, the CDR3 is TGCGCCAGCAGCCAAGACAACAGGGCAAATTCACCCCTCCACTTT. This encodes CASSQDNRANSPLHF. The J gene is TRBJ1-6, the V gene TRBV4-3, with TRBD1 as a possible D gene (6 bases). Germline CDR1 reads LGHNA; CDR2 reads YSLEER. V lost 0 bases and J lost 7, with 10 bases in between. The CDR3 spans 15 residues.

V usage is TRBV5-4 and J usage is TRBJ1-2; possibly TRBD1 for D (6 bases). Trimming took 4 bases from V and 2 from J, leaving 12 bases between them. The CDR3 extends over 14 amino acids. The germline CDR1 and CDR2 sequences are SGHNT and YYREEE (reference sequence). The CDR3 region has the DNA TGTGCCAGCAGCCCAGGACAGTTCAACTATGGCTACACCTTC. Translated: CASSPGQFNYGYTF.

Here the CDR3 reads CASSALAGGNNEQFF. CDR3 coding DNA: TGTGCCAGCAGCGCACTAGCGGGGGGTAACAATGAGCAGTTCTTC. The chain recombines TRBV7-6 with TRBJ2-1; 12 bases fit TRBD2. The V and J ends lost 5 bases and 5 bases, in that order; junction bases with no gene match: 4. CDR1 is SGHVS and CDR2 is FNYEAQ in the germline V gene. This CDR3 spans 15 amino acids.